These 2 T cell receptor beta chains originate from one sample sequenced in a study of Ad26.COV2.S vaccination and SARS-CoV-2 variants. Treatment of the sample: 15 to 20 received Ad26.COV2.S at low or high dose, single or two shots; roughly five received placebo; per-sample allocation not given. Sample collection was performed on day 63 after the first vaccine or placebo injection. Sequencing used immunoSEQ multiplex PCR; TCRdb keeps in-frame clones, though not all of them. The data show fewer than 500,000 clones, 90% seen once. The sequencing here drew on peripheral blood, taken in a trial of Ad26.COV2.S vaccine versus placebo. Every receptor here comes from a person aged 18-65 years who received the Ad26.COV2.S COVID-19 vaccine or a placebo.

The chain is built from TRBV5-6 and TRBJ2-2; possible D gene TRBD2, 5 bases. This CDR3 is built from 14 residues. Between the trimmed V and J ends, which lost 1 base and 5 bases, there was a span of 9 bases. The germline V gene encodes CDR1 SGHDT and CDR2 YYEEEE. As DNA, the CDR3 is TGTGCCAGCAGCTTGTATACGGGAACCGGGGAGCTGTTTTTT. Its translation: CASSLYTGTGELFF. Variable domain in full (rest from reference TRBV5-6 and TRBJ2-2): DAGVTQSPTHLIKTRGQQVTLRCSPKSGHDTVSWYQQALGQGPQFIFQYYEEEERQRGNFPDRFSGHQFPNYSSELNVNALLLGDSALYLCASSLYTGTGELFFGEGSRLTVL.

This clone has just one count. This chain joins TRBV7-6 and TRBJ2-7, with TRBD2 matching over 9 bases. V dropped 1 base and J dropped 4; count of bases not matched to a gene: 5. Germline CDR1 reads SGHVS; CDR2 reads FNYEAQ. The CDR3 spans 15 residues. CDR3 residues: CASSLGVAGEYEQYF. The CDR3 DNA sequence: TGTGCCAGCAGCTTAGGGGTAGCGGGGGAATACGAGCAGTACTTC.